These T cell receptor beta chains were read from a single sample in a study of control samples from healthy donors and cancer patients. Produced via immunoSEQ multiplex PCR; TCRdb's table is partial and in-frame only. The sample has around 74,000 clones; about 92% are singletons. The specimen sequenced was blood. The receptors come from a woman aged 55-69 years in good health. Each CDR3 is given with its conserved first and last residue. Each record gives: clone size, D gene, V gene, J gene, CDR3 DNA, CDR3 protein. A D gene is named only where the DNA matches it firmly. Part of the rows lack a size; the others show once, few, many or a class for expanded clones.

clone_size: -
d_call: -
v_call: TRBV7-3
j_call: TRBJ1-1
cdr3_nt: TGTGCCAGCAGCTTAAGCAGGGATAGGGAAGCTTTCTTT
cdr3_aa: CASSLSRDREAFF

clone_size: -
d_call: TRBD1
v_call: TRBV6-4
j_call: TRBJ2-2
cdr3_nt: TGTGCCAGCAGTGTTAGCGCGACAGGGTTGAACACCGGGGAGCTGTTTTTT
cdr3_aa: CASSVSATGLNTGELFF

clone_size: -
d_call: -
v_call: TRBV19
j_call: TRBJ1-6
cdr3_nt: TGTGCCAGTAGTATTGGCGGGACGTATTCACCCCTCCACTTT
cdr3_aa: CASSIGGTYSPLHF

clone_size: once
d_call: -
v_call: TRBV7-9
j_call: TRBJ2-7
cdr3_nt: TGTGCCAGCAGCTTAGCGGAGGGGGACTCCTACGAGCAGTACTTC
cdr3_aa: CASSLAEGDSYEQYF

clone_size: -
d_call: TRBD1
v_call: TRBV7-3
j_call: TRBJ1-2
cdr3_nt: TGTGCCAGCAGCCGACAGGGGGGCTATGGCTACACCTTC
cdr3_aa: CASSRQGGYGYTF

clone_size: -
d_call: -
v_call: TRBV7-2
j_call: TRBJ2-2
cdr3_nt: TGTGCCAGCAGCCCTCGGGGGGCGCGGGGCACCGGGGAGCTGTTTTTT
cdr3_aa: CASSPRGARGTGELFF

clone_size: -
d_call: -
v_call: TRBV7-2
j_call: TRBJ2-1
cdr3_nt: TGTGCCAGCAGCTTACTTCCGACAGGCAATGAGCAGTTCTTC
cdr3_aa: CASSLLPTGNEQFF

clone_size: -
d_call: -
v_call: TRBV15
j_call: TRBJ1-5
cdr3_nt: TGTGCCACCGGGCAGCCCAATCAGCCCCAGCATTTT
cdr3_aa: CATGQPNQPQHF

clone_size: -
d_call: -
v_call: TRBV10-1
j_call: TRBJ1-1
cdr3_nt: TGCGCCAGCAGTGCCGAACGGAGAGGGGAAGCTTTCTTT
cdr3_aa: CASSAERRGEAFF

clone_size: -
d_call: -
v_call: TRBV2
j_call: TRBJ2-3
cdr3_nt: TGTGCCAGCAGGCGTGGACACCAATTCACAGATACGCAGTATTTT
cdr3_aa: CASRRGHQFTDTQYF

clone_size: once
d_call: -
v_call: TRBV5-6
j_call: TRBJ2-7
cdr3_nt: TGTGCCAGCAGCTTGAGATACGAGCAGTACTTC
cdr3_aa: CASSLRYEQYF

clone_size: -
d_call: -
v_call: TRBV7-6
j_call: TRBJ2-3
cdr3_nt: TGTGCCAGCAGTCAAACGACAGATACGCAGTATTTT
cdr3_aa: CASSQTTDTQYF

clone_size: -
d_call: -
v_call: TRBV15
j_call: TRBJ2-1
cdr3_nt: TGTGCCACCAGCAGAGGACTAGAGAGTTACAATGAGCAGTTCTTC
cdr3_aa: CATSRGLESYNEQFF

clone_size: -
d_call: -
v_call: TRBV11-2
j_call: TRBJ1-1
cdr3_nt: TGTGCCAGCAGCTTAGATCAGTGGGCTCCCGAAGCTTTCTTT
cdr3_aa: CASSLDQWAPEAFF

clone_size: -
d_call: TRBD1
v_call: TRBV9
j_call: TRBJ1-1
cdr3_nt: TGTGCCAGCAGCCTAAGGACAGGGGGAGCTTTCTTT
cdr3_aa: CASSLRTGGAFF

clone_size: -
d_call: -
v_call: TRBV19
j_call: TRBJ2-2
cdr3_nt: TGTGCCAGTAGTATTCGGCGCGGGGAGCTGTTTTTT
cdr3_aa: CASSIRRGELFF

clone_size: -
d_call: -
v_call: TRBV19
j_call: TRBJ2-4
cdr3_nt: TGTGCCAGTAGAGGGGTATCGAACATTCAGTACTTC
cdr3_aa: CASRGVSNIQYF

clone_size: -
d_call: TRBD2
v_call: TRBV6-5
j_call: TRBJ2-1
cdr3_nt: TGTGCCAGCAGTTACGCGACTAGCGACAATGAGCAGTTCTTC
cdr3_aa: CASSYATSDNEQFF

clone_size: few
d_call: -
v_call: TRBV6-5
j_call: TRBJ1-1
cdr3_nt: TGTGCCAGCAGCGAGATAAGCATGAACACTGAAGCTTTCTTT
cdr3_aa: CASSEISMNTEAFF

clone_size: -
d_call: -
v_call: TRBV6-5
j_call: TRBJ2-3
cdr3_nt: TGTGCCAGCAGTTACTCAGGGTCGGGAGGCACAGATACGCAGTATTTT
cdr3_aa: CASSYSGSGGTDTQYF

clone_size: -
d_call: -
v_call: TRBV3-1/TRBV3-2
j_call: TRBJ2-5
cdr3_nt: TGTGCCAGCAGCCACGGTGCGGAGACCCAGTACTTC
cdr3_aa: CASSHGAETQYF

clone_size: -
d_call: TRBD1
v_call: TRBV5-4
j_call: TRBJ1-2
cdr3_nt: TGTGCCAGCAGCACCCCGACAGGGTGGGGCTACACCTTC
cdr3_aa: CASSTPTGWGYTF

clone_size: -
d_call: -
v_call: TRBV18
j_call: TRBJ1-5
cdr3_nt: TGTGCCAGCTCACCAGGCGCCCAAGCGAGCAATCAGCCCCAGCATTTT
cdr3_aa: CASSPGAQASNQPQHF

clone_size: -
d_call: -
v_call: TRBV15
j_call: TRBJ2-1
cdr3_nt: TGTGCCACCAGCAGAGGAAGGGAATCAGGACTACCCTACAATGAGCAGTTCTTC
cdr3_aa: CATSRGRESGLPYNEQFF

clone_size: -
d_call: -
v_call: TRBV19
j_call: TRBJ1-1
cdr3_nt: TGTGCCAGTAGTAACACTGAAGCTTTCTTT
cdr3_aa: CASSNTEAFF

clone_size: -
d_call: -
v_call: TRBV6-2/TRBV6-3
j_call: TRBJ2-7
cdr3_nt: TGTGCCAGCAGTTACCCAAACTCCTACGAGCAGTACTTC
cdr3_aa: CASSYPNSYEQYF

clone_size: -
d_call: -
v_call: TRBV28
j_call: TRBJ2-7
cdr3_nt: TGTGCCAGCAGCCCCGGGGTGGAGGTCCTCTTC
cdr3_aa: CASSPGVEVLF

clone_size: -
d_call: -
v_call: TRBV19
j_call: TRBJ1-5
cdr3_nt: TGTGCCAGTAGTAATGGCATTATGATTAATCAGCCCCAGCATTTT
cdr3_aa: CASSNGIMINQPQHF

clone_size: -
d_call: -
v_call: TRBV18
j_call: TRBJ2-7
cdr3_nt: TGTGCCAGCTCACCAAAGCAGGGCTTATACTACGAGCAGTACTTC
cdr3_aa: CASSPKQGLYYEQYF

clone_size: -
d_call: -
v_call: TRBV6-5
j_call: TRBJ1-6
cdr3_nt: TGTGCCAGCCGGGGGGGACGGAATTCACCCCTCCACTTT
cdr3_aa: CASRGGRNSPLHF

clone_size: once
d_call: TRBD2
v_call: TRBV20-1
j_call: TRBJ2-7
cdr3_nt: TGCAGTGCTAGTCAGCGCGGGAGGAGGTACGAGCAGTACTTC
cdr3_aa: CSASQRGRRYEQYF

clone_size: once
d_call: -
v_call: TRBV18
j_call: TRBJ2-2
cdr3_nt: TGTGCCAGCTCAGATGGTAGGGGCGCGGCCGGGGAGCTGTTTTTT
cdr3_aa: CASSDGRGAAGELFF

clone_size: -
d_call: TRBD2
v_call: TRBV5-4
j_call: TRBJ2-1
cdr3_nt: TGTGCCAGCAGCCCCGGGTCCTATCTAGCGGGAGGGGGAGGCGAGCAGTTCTTC
cdr3_aa: CASSPGSYLAGGGGEQFF

clone_size: -
d_call: TRBD2
v_call: TRBV7-3
j_call: TRBJ2-1
cdr3_nt: TGTGCCAGCAGCCTAGCGGGTGCCAGCTCCTACAATGAGCAGTTCTTC
cdr3_aa: CASSLAGASSYNEQFF

clone_size: -
d_call: TRBD1
v_call: TRBV4-1
j_call: TRBJ1-1
cdr3_nt: TGCGCCAGCAGCAAACAAGACCAACGGACAGGGACATTCACTGAAGCTTTCTTT
cdr3_aa: CASSKQDQRTGTFTEAFF

clone_size: -
d_call: TRBD2
v_call: TRBV9
j_call: TRBJ2-1
cdr3_nt: TGTGCCAGCAGCGTAGGGCCACTAGCGGGAGGGCCCGCCTACAATGAGCAGTTCTTC
cdr3_aa: CASSVGPLAGGPAYNEQFF

clone_size: -
d_call: -
v_call: TRBV24-1
j_call: TRBJ1-1
cdr3_nt: TGTGCCAGTAGGACCCACGGGGGGGAAGCTTTCTTT
cdr3_aa: CASRTHGGEAFF

clone_size: -
d_call: -
v_call: TRBV7-9
j_call: TRBJ2-1
cdr3_nt: TGTGCCAGCAGCTCAGGGGTCCCCTCCTACAATGAGCAGTTCTTC
cdr3_aa: CASSSGVPSYNEQFF

clone_size: -
d_call: -
v_call: TRBV3-1/TRBV3-2
j_call: TRBJ1-1
cdr3_nt: TGTGCCAGCAGCCAAGAACAAGCCAGGAGGGCCACTGAAGCTTTCTTT
cdr3_aa: CASSQEQARRATEAFF

clone_size: -
d_call: -
v_call: TRBV24-1
j_call: TRBJ1-2
cdr3_nt: TGTGCCACCAGTGATTTGTACATGAACTATGGCTACACCTTC
cdr3_aa: CATSDLYMNYGYTF

clone_size: -
d_call: TRBD1
v_call: TRBV30
j_call: TRBJ2-3
cdr3_nt: TGTGCCTGGGGGACAGGGGACACGCAGTATTTT
cdr3_aa: CAWGTGDTQYF

clone_size: -
d_call: TRBD2
v_call: TRBV29-1
j_call: TRBJ2-1
cdr3_nt: TGCAGCCAAAAAGCGGGAGGGCCCAATGAGCAGTTCTTC
cdr3_aa: CSQKAGGPNEQFF

clone_size: -
d_call: -
v_call: TRBV21-1
j_call: TRBJ2-7
cdr3_nt: TGTGCCAGCAACAGCGGGTGCAGCTCCTACGAGCAGTACTTC
cdr3_aa: CASNSGCSSYEQYF

clone_size: -
d_call: TRBD2
v_call: TRBV9
j_call: TRBJ2-2
cdr3_nt: TGTGCCAGCAGCGTAGGCACTAGCGACACCGGGGAGCTGTTTTTT
cdr3_aa: CASSVGTSDTGELFF

clone_size: -
d_call: -
v_call: TRBV12-2
j_call: TRBJ2-2
cdr3_nt: TGTGCAAGTCGCTTAGGGGACAGGGTTAAGACCGGGGAGCTGTTTTTT
cdr3_aa: CASRLGDRVKTGELFF

clone_size: -
d_call: -
v_call: TRBV18
j_call: TRBJ1-6
cdr3_nt: TGTGCCAGCTCACCACGGGGACGGTATAATTCACCCCTCCACTTT
cdr3_aa: CASSPRGRYNSPLHF

clone_size: -
d_call: -
v_call: TRBV2
j_call: TRBJ2-2
cdr3_nt: TGTGCCAGCAGTTCGCAAGGGTATGCCGGGGAGCTGTTTTTT
cdr3_aa: CASSSQGYAGELFF

clone_size: -
d_call: TRBD2
v_call: TRBV18
j_call: TRBJ2-7
cdr3_nt: TGTGCCAGCTCACCACGACTAGCGGGAGGCTACGAGCAGTACTTC
cdr3_aa: CASSPRLAGGYEQYF

clone_size: -
d_call: -
v_call: TRBV7-9
j_call: TRBJ2-2
cdr3_nt: TGTGCCAGCAGCTTAGCGAGGGGAAGGAACACCGGGGAGCTGTTTTTT
cdr3_aa: CASSLARGRNTGELFF

clone_size: -
d_call: -
v_call: TRBV4-1
j_call: TRBJ2-3
cdr3_nt: TGCGCCAGCAGCCAAGGGCGTGGGAGCCCAGATACGCAGTATTTT
cdr3_aa: CASSQGRGSPDTQYF

clone_size: -
d_call: -
v_call: TRBV27
j_call: TRBJ1-1
cdr3_nt: TGTGCCAGCAGTTCCGGTTGGAACACTGAAGCTTTCTTT
cdr3_aa: CASSSGWNTEAFF

clone_size: -
d_call: TRBD2
v_call: TRBV28
j_call: TRBJ2-6
cdr3_nt: TGTGCCAGCAGTCGACGACTAGCATACTCTGGGGCCAACGTCCTGACTTTC
cdr3_aa: CASSRRLAYSGANVLTF

clone_size: -
d_call: TRBD1
v_call: TRBV10-3
j_call: TRBJ1-2
cdr3_nt: TGTGCCATCAGTCCCGGGACAGGGGGCTCTAACTATGGCTACACCTTC
cdr3_aa: CAISPGTGGSNYGYTF